These 11 T cell receptor beta chains share one sample of origin, sequenced in a study. Adaptor-ligated barcode primers were used to amplify TRBV12-4/TRBJ1-2 clonotypes. A single record per CDR3 protein comes from TCRdb applying MiXCR to the multiplex PCR reads. The data contain just under 1,100 distinct CDR3 sequences, 6.5% to 8% of them singletons. The source material was memory CD4+ T cells sorted from blood. Subset noted: memory CD4+ T cells, CD4+CD45RO+CD25-. The receptors originated from a female donor with breast cancer.

This clonotype qualifies as medium-sized. V is TRBV12-3 or TRBV12-4 and J is TRBJ1-2; no firm D call. CDR3 length equals 14 residues. Trimming cost V 3 bases and J 4 bases, with 12 bases left between them. CDR3: CASSLMSGSYGYTF. The DNA of the CDR3 is TGTGCCAGCAGTTTGATGTCGGGGTCCTATGGCTACACCTTC.

This clonotype qualifies as medium-sized (0.01 to 0.1%). V usage is TRBV12-3 or TRBV12-4 and J usage is TRBJ1-2; 8 nucleotides line up with TRBD1. V lost 6 bases, J lost 5 bases, and 5 bases stayed unmatched. There are 13 residues in the CDR3. The CDR3 region is CASRRTGLYGYTF. CDR3 DNA: TGTGCCAGCAGGAGGACAGGGCTGTATGGCTACACCTTC.

The chain links TRBV12-3 or TRBV12-4 to TRBJ1-2; D call uncertain. The CDR3 is 14 amino acids. Trimming took 6 bases from V and 8 from J, leaving 19 bases between them. This CDR3 reads CASSGRPQMGGYTF. The DNA for the CDR3 is TGTGCCAGCAGCGGTAGGCCTCAGATGGGAGGCTACACCTTC.

By proportion, this clonotype is large. The chain is built from TRBV12-3 or TRBV12-4 and TRBJ1-2, with 9 bases aligning to TRBD1. Trimming at V came to 4 bases and at J to 6 bases, leaving 0 bases not matched to a gene. The CDR3 totals 12 residues. The CDR3 bases are TGTGCCAGCAGTTGGACAGGGGATGGCTACACCTTC. Encoded protein: CASSWTGDGYTF.

Judged by abundance, this clonotype is medium-sized. The chain is built from TRBV12-3 or TRBV12-4 and TRBJ1-2; D uncertain. The CDR3 consists of 16 residues. The ends were cut back, 6 bases at V and 1 base at J, with 18 bases in the middle. The DNA for the CDR3 is TGTGCCAGCAGCCCAGGATCCAGGACGGGTAACTATGGCTACACCTTC. Amino acids: CASSPGSRTGNYGYTF.

This clonotype is labeled large (0.1 to 1%). This rearrangement joins TRBV12-3 or TRBV12-4 to TRBJ1-2; perhaps TRBD1 as D (6 bases). The V and J ends lost 7 bases and 0 bases respectively, with 9 bases between them. The CDR3 has 13 residues. The CDR3 is CASTDRPNYGYTF. CDR3 in DNA: TGTGCCAGCACGGACAGACCTAACTATGGCTACACCTTC.

This clonotype is medium-sized (0.01 to 0.1%) in the sample. CDR3 nucleotides: TGTGCCAGCAGTCAGACAGGGCCCTATGGCTACACCTTC. This gives the protein CASSQTGPYGYTF. The chain employs TRBV12-3 or TRBV12-4 and TRBJ1-2; TRBD1 agrees at 7 bases. The length of the CDR3 is 13 residues. V lost 5 bases and J lost 4; bases outside the gene matches: 4.

By its share, this clonotype is medium-sized (0.01 to 0.1%). The junction does not match germline at one end; this may be a read error. The chain's CDR3 is CASSTLQTGSGCTF. The CDR3 coding sequence is TGTGCCAGCAGTACCCTCCAGACAGGGTCGGGCTGCACCTTC. This chain connects TRBV12-3 or TRBV12-4 to TRBJ1-2; 7 nucleotides agree with TRBD1. This CDR3 comprises 14 residues.

This clonotype ranks as medium-sized. The chain couples TRBV12-3 or TRBV12-4 to TRBJ1-2, with a weak D call TRBD1 (5 bases). The V gene lost 5 bases and the J gene lost 4 bases, with 20 bases spanning the gap. There are 16 residues in the CDR3. DNA of the CDR3: TGTGCCAGCAGTCCCACCACGGAGCCAGGGCTCTATGGCTACACCTTC. Translated, it gives CASSPTTEPGLYGYTF.

This clonotype qualifies as medium-sized. The V and J genes are TRBV12-3 or TRBV12-4 and TRBJ1-2; TRBD1 agrees at 9 bases. The CDR3 has 16 residues. V lost 4 bases and J lost 7; bases outside the gene matches: 13. For the CDR3, the DNA is TGTGCCAGCAGTTCGACAACCCAGGGACAGGGACGTGGCTACACCTTC. This sequence encodes CASSSTTQGQGRGYTF.

Judged by abundance, this clonotype is medium-sized. V is TRBV12-3 or TRBV12-4 and J is TRBJ1-2, with no clear D. The CDR3 has 12 residues. V was cut by 1 base and J by 7 bases, with 7 bases left in between. The CDR3 spells CASSLVRAGYTF. The CDR3 nucleotides are TGTGCCAGCAGTTTAGTCCGGGCTGGCTACACCTTC.